A single sample is the source of the 19 T cell receptor beta chains below, sequenced in a study of T cell repertoires in cytomegalovirus infection (dated by TCRdb to the late 2010s). Sequencer: Illumina HiSeq 1500. Using fastp trimming at Q25 and MiXCR clonotype assembly, TCRdb reanalyzed the public sequencing data and kept in-frame beta chains. For every CDR3 protein sequence, its rows merge into one entry that carries the most common genes and DNA. This sample comprises 250,000 or so distinct CDR3 sequences, about 15% of them detected only once. 40% to 55% of the sample is held by the ten biggest clonotypes. Source material: CD8+ T cells from PBMCs. The source of these receptors is a human donor in good health (CMV status not recorded). Some clones in this sample may be carry-over from other donors' samples.

CDR3 DNA sequence: TGTGCCAGCAGCGTATTCGGAAGGGGCGGCCAAGAGACCCAGTACTTC. Its translation is CASSVFGRGGQETQYF. The rearrangement uses TRBV9 and TRBJ2-5; weak D call: TRBD1 (5 bases). CDR1 and CDR2 from the germline V gene are SGDLS and YYNGEE. Trimming shortened V by 1 base and J by 1 base, and 14 bases separated the two germline ends. The CDR3 consists of 16 residues.

This clonotype was observed many times. The chain recombines TRBV6-2 or TRBV6-3 with TRBJ2-3; no clear D. Germline CDR1 reads MNHEY; CDR2 reads SVGEGT. CDR3 length equals 15 residues. Trimming took 1 base from V and 1 from J, leaving 9 bases between them. CDR3 loop: CASSYYTPGTDTQYF. Here the CDR3 DNA reads TGTGCCAGCAGTTACTACACCCCCGGCACAGATACGCAGTATTTT.

This clonotype was seen more than once but under ten times. This sequence joins TRBV20-1 and TRBJ2-5; tentative D call: TRBD2 (6 bases). Germline values: CDR1 DFQATT, CDR2 SNEGSKA (reference sequence). The CDR3 runs to 15 residues. Trimming pared 0 bases from V and 1 base from J, leaving 12 bases between. The CDR3 here is CSARDFRGTQETQYF. CDR3 in DNA: TGCAGTGCTAGAGATTTCCGGGGGACCCAAGAGACCCAGTACTTC.

This clonotype has more than one count but fewer than ten. CDR3 DNA: TGTGCCAGCAGTGAAGCGGGGGGGGCGATGAATGAAAAACTGTTTTTT. It codes for CASSEAGGAMNEKLFF. This chain joins TRBV2 and TRBJ1-4, with D possibly being TRBD1 (6 bases). V was trimmed by 0 bases and J by 5 bases, leaving 13 bases between them. CDR1 and CDR2 (germline): SNHLY, FYNNEI. This CDR3 has 16 amino acids.

This chain uses TRBV27 with TRBJ2-1, with D perhaps matching TRBD1 (6 bases). V was cut by 2 bases and J by 2 bases, with 7 bases left in between. The CDR3 totals 14 residues. Germline V gene lookup returns CDR1 MNHEY and CDR2 SMNVEV (reference sequence). CDR3 residues: CASSLTGPYNEQFF. The CDR3 nucleotides read TGTGCCAGCAGTTTAACAGGGCCCTACAATGAGCAGTTCTTC.

The chain is built from TRBV6-2 or TRBV6-3 and TRBJ2-1, with 10 bases lining up with TRBD2. CDR1 MNHEY and CDR2 SVGEGT come from the germline V gene. Trimming took 4 bases from V and 8 from J; bases not matched to a gene: 8. This CDR3 is built from 15 residues. The CDR3 loop reads CASSSQRGGHHEQFF. In nucleotides, the CDR3 is TGTGCCAGCAGTTCCCAGCGGGGGGGCCACCATGAGCAGTTCTTC.

This clonotype was seen a handful of times. The chain recombines TRBV7-9 with TRBJ2-5, with 8 bases identical to TRBD2. The CDR3 sequence is 17 residues long. The V gene end was trimmed by 1 base and the J gene end by 5 bases; junction bases not matched to a gene: 12. Germline V gene data show CDR1 as SEHNR and CDR2 as FQNEAQ (reference sequence). The CDR3 bases are TGTGCCAGCAGCTTAGAAGCAGCGGGGGACACAGGGGAGACCCAGTACTTC. The encoded protein is CASSLEAAGDTGETQYF.

On this clonotype: A junction boundary mismatches the germline segment, possibly from a read error. The J gene is TRBJ2-7, the V gene TRBV28, with no clear D. CDR3 length: 13 residues. Germline CDR1 reads MDHEN; CDR2 reads SYDVKM. CDR3 sequence reads: CASSFGVAYVQYF. CDR3 coding DNA: TGTGCCAGCAGTTTCGGCGTAGCCTACGTGCAGTACTTC.

V and J are TRBV19 and TRBJ2-7; no reliable D call. Trimming shortened V by 5 bases and J by 2 bases, and 10 bases separated the two germline ends. The CDR3 covers 13 residues. The germline V gene has CDR1 LNHDA and CDR2 SQIVND (reference sequence). The CDR3 DNA reads TGTGCCAGTAGTTCCGCAGGACCCTACGAGCAGTACTTC. It yields the protein CASSSAGPYEQYF. Filled out from reference TRBV19 and TRBJ2-7, the complete variable domain reads DGGITQSPKYLFRKEGQNVTLSCEQNLNHDAMYWYRQDPGQGLRLIYYSQIVNDFQKGDIAEGYSVSREKKESFPLTVTSAQKNPTAFYLCASSSAGPYEQYFGPGTRLTVT.

This clonotype was seen repeatedly, ten times or more. This rearrangement joins TRBV7-6 to TRBJ2-1; D may be TRBD2 (7 bases). With 5 bases removed from V and 3 bases from J, the gap between germline ends came to 20 bases. There are 17 residues in the CDR3. Looked up from germline, CDR1 is SGHVS and CDR2 is FNYEAQ. The CDR3 coding sequence is TGTGCCAGCAGCGATAGTCCGGGGGGCCCTTACTACAATGAGCAGTTCTTC. Translation gives CASSDSPGGPYYNEQFF.

This clonotype appeared many times. The chain joins TRBV7-8 to TRBJ2-5; D call uncertain. This CDR3 region has 14 residues. Germline V gene sequence: CDR1 SGHVS, CDR2 FQNEAQ. Deletions cut 1 base from V and 5 bases from J, with 11 bases between. The DNA of the CDR3 is TGTGCCAGCAGCTTAGGTCAATTTGCGGAGACCCAGTACTTC. Protein sequence: CASSLGQFAETQYF.

The sample holds a few counts of this clonotype. In DNA form, the CDR3 reads TGTGCCAGCAGCTTGCCCGGGGGGCATGAGCAGTTCTTC. Protein product: CASSLPGGHEQFF. The V and J genes are TRBV7-2 and TRBJ2-1, with a possible D match to TRBD2 (7 bases). This CDR3 comprises 13 residues. V lost 3 bases and J lost 8, with 11 bases in between. Germline V gene lookup returns CDR1 SGHTA and CDR2 FQGNSA.

This rearrangement joins TRBV11-2 to TRBJ2-3, with TRBD1 matching 7 bases. The V gene's germline CDR1 is SGHAT and CDR2 FQNNGV. The J segment lost 1 base and the V segment lost 2 bases, leaving 3 bases of the junction unmatched. The CDR3 sequence is 15 residues long. The CDR3 DNA sequence: TGTGCCAGCAGCTTAAACAGGGGTCGCACAGATACGCAGTATTTT. Translated, it gives CASSLNRGRTDTQYF. Combining the CDR3 with reference TRBV11-2 and TRBJ2-3 gives the whole variable domain EAGVAQSPRYKIIEKRQSVAFWCNPISGHATLYWYQQILGQGPKLLIQFQNNGVVDDSQLPKDRFSAERLKGVDSTLKIQPAKLEDSAVYLCASSLNRGRTDTQYFGPGTRLTVL.

This clonotype appeared once. A much larger clone is a single base away; this may be a read error. The chain couples TRBV7-9 to TRBJ2-1; the D is unclear. CDR1 and CDR2 (germline): SEHNR, FQNEAQ (reference sequence). The CDR3 runs to 12 residues. CDR3 amino acids: CVSSLWDNEQFF. As DNA, the CDR3 is TGTGTCAGCAGCTTATGGGACAATGAGCAGTTCTTC.

This clonotype was seen a handful of times. The chain links TRBV4-1 to TRBJ1-1, with 8 bases identical to TRBD1. The CDR3 spans 17 residues. V was clipped by 1 base and J by 3 bases; unmatched bases: 10. CDR1 and CDR2 (germline): MGHRA, YSYEKL. CDR3 bases: TGCGCCAGCAGCCAAGTTCTAACCAGGGGGCGCGACACTGAAGCTTTCTTT. Translating it yields CASSQVLTRGRDTEAFF.

Ten or more counts support this clonotype. The chain has TRBV7-2 and TRBJ2-1; D is ambiguous. CDR3 length equals 11 residues. Germline V gene lookup returns CDR1 SGHTA and CDR2 FQGNSA. The V end lost 5 bases, the J end lost 14 bases, and 13 bases lay between the germline ends. CDR3 protein: CASSPGRLEFF. The CDR3 bases are TGTGCCAGCAGCCCTGGACGGTTAGAGTTCTTC.

The chain employs TRBV29-1 and TRBJ1-2; D might be TRBD1 (6 bases). Germline lookup yields CDR1 SQVTM and CDR2 ANQGSEA. V was cut by 6 bases and J by 6 bases, with 14 bases left in between. This CDR3 region has 12 residues. CDR3 in DNA: TGCAGCGTCCCCCTAAGGGGGGATGGCTACACCTTC. As protein: CSVPLRGDGYTF.

This clonotype occurred a few times. V and J are TRBV4-1 and TRBJ2-7, with D tentatively TRBD1 (6 bases). CDR1 and CDR2 (germline): MGHRA, YSYEKL. V lost 1 base and J 5 bases, leaving 9 bases between the germline ends. CDR3 length: 13 amino acids. The CDR3 DNA reads as TGCGCCAGCAGCCAAGTCGGGACAAACGAGCAGTACTTC. As protein: CASSQVGTNEQYF.

A remark on this clonotype: Compared with germline, one end of the junction differs, possibly owing to a read error. The gene calls are TRBV7-6 and TRBJ1-1; tentative D call: TRBD1 (6 bases). From germline, CDR1 is SGHVS and CDR2 FNYEAQ. The CDR3 has 12 residues. For the CDR3, the DNA is TGTGCCCGCAGTAGGGGGAATACTGAAGCTTTCTTT. Translating it yields CARSRGNTEAFF.